The text below deals with one TCR beta chain. This sample was taken from a study of blood T cell repertoires in COVID-19. Across the study: COVID-19 samples collected from the United States, Italy and Spain covered acute and convalescent phases. T cells, B-cell-depleted T cells, or PBMCs provided the cDNA or gDNA that served as material.

As processed by the authors: The authors estimated nucleated cell counts from reference gene primer amplification. TCRdb's copy holds only in-frame clones and misses some; the assay was immunoSEQ multiplex PCR. D and trimming come from the DNA, and the V and J calls and clone size come from that table. The sample yields about 88,000 clones, approximately 81% seen once. V shed 5 bases and J 0 bases; nucleotides not matched to a gene: 5. Germline V CDR1 and CDR2: SEHNR, FQNEAQ (reference sequence). The length of the CDR3 is 15 residues. This clonotype originated in a woman in her 70s with acute or convalescent COVID-19. V is TRBV7-9 and J is TRBJ1-2; 8 bases are shared with TRBD1. Sequenced material: peripheral blood. In nucleotides, the CDR3 is TGTGCCAGCAGCAGGCCGGGACAGGCTAACTATGGCTACACCTTC. It is translated as CASSRPGQANYGYTF.